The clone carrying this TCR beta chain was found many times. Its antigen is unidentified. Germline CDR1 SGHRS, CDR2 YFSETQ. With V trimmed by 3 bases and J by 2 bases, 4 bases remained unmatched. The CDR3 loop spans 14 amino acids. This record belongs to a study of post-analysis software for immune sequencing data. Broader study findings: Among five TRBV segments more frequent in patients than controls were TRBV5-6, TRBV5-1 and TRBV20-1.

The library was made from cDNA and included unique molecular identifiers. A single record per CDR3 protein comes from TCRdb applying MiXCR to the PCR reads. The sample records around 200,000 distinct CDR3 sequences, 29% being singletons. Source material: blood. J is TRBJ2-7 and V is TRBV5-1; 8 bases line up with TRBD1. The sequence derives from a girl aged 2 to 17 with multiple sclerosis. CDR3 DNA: TGCGCCAGCAGCTCTCAGGACAGGGCCTACGAGCAGTACTTC. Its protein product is CASSSQDRAYEQYF.